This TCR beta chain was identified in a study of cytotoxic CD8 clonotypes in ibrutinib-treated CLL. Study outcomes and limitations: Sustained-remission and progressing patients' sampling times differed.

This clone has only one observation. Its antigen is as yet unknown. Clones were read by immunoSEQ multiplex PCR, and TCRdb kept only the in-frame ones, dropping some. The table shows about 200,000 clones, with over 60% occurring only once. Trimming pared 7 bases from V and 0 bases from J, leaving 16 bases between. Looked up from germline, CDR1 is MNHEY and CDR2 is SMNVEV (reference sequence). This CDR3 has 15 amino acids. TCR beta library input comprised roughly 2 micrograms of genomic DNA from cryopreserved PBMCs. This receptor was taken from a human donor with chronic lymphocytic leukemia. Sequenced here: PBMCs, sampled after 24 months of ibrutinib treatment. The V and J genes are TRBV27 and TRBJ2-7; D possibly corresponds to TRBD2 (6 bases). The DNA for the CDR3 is TGTGCCAGCAACCGACTCCTCGGGAGCTCCTACGAGCAGTACTTC. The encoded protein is CASNRLLGSSYEQYF.